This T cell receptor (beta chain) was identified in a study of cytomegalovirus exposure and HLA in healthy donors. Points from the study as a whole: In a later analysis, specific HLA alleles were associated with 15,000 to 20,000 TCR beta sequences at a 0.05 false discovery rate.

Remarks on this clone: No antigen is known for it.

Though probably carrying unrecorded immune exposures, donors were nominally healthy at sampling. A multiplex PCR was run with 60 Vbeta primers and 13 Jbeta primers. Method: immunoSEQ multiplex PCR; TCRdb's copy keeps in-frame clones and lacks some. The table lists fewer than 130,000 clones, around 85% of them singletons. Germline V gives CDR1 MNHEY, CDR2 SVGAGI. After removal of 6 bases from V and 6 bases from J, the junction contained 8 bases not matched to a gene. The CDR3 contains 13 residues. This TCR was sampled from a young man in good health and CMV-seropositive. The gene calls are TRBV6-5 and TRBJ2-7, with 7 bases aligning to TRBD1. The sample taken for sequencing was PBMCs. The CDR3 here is CASRRTGNSEQYF. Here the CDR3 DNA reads TGTGCCAGCAGAAGGACAGGCAATTCCGAGCAGTACTTC.